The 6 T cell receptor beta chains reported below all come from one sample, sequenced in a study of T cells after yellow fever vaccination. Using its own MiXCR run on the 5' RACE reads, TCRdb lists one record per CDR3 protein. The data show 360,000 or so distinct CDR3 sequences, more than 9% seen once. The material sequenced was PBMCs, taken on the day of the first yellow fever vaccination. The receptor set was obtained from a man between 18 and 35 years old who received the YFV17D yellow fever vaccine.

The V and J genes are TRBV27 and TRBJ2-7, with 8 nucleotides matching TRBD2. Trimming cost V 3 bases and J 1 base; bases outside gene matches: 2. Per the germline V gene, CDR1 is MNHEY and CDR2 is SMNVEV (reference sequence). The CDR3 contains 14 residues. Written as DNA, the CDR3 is TGTGCCAGCAGTTTTTCTAGCGGGTCCTACGAGCAGTACTTC. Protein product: CASSFSSGSYEQYF.

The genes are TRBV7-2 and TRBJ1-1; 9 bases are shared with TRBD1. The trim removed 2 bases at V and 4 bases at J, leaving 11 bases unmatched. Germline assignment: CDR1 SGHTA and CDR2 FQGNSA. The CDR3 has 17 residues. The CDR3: CASSLRQGVWVGTEAFF. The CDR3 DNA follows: TGTGCCAGCAGCTTAAGACAGGGGGTCTGGGTGGGCACTGAAGCTTTCTTT.

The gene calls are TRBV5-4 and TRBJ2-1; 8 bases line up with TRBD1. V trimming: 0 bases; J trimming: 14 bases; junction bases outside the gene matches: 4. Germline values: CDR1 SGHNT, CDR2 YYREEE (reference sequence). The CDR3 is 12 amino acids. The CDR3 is CASSLAGQVEFF. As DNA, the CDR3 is TGTGCCAGCAGCTTGGCGGGACAGGTTGAGTTCTTC.

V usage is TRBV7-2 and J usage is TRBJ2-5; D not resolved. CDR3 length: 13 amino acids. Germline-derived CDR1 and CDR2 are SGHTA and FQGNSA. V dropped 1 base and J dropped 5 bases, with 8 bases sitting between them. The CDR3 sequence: CASSLERVETQYF. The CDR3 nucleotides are TGTGCCAGCAGCTTAGAAAGGGTGGAGACCCAGTACTTC.

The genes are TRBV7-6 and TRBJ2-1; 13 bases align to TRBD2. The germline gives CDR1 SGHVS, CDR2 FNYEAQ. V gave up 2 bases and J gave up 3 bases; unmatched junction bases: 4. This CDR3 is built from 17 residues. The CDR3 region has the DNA TGTGCCAGCAGCTTAAGACTAGCGGGGGGTATCTACAATGAGCAGTTCTTC. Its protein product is CASSLRLAGGIYNEQFF.

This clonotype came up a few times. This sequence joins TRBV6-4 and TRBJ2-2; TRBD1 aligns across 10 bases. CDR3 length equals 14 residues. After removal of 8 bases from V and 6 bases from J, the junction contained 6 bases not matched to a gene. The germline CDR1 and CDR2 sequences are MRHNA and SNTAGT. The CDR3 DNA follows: TGTGCCAGCGGGGGACAGGGGAGTCCCGGGGAGCTGTTTTTT. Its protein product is CASGGQGSPGELFF.